This is a list of T cell receptor beta chains from one sample in a study of shared clonotypes between healthy human individuals. Clones were sequenced by immunoSEQ multiplex PCR, and TCRdb holds only the in-frame ones, with some missing. The sample lists 450,000 to 550,000 clones, approximately 79% seen once, with 13% in the top ten. The sample was PBMCs. Receptors originate from a woman aged 35 to 49 in good health. Some clones in this sample may be carry-over from other donors' samples. Each CDR3 is given with its conserved first and last residue. D genes are given only for firm matches. Size tells how often a clone was seen (once, few, many) or the class of an expanded clone, and some rows leave it out.

D gene	J gene	V gene	clone size	CDR3 protein	CDR3 DNA
TRBD2	TRBJ2-7	TRBV13	few	CASSPGLAGGYEQYF	TGTGCCAGCAGCCCCGGACTAGCGGGAGGCTACGAGCAGTACTTC
.	TRBJ2-2	TRBV19	once	CASSILQGNTGELFF	TGTGCCAGTAGTATCTTGCAGGGGAACACCGGGGAGCTGTTTTTT
TRBD1	TRBJ2-5	TRBV5-1	.	CASSLGPSDRGSETQYF	TGCGCCAGCAGCTTGGGGCCGTCGGACAGGGGGTCGGAGACCCAGTACTTC
.	TRBJ2-1	TRBV28	.	CASSSREGLDEQFF	TGTGCCAGCAGTTCGCGTGAGGGGTTGGATGAGCAGTTCTTC
.	TRBJ2-6	TRBV28	.	CASSFLDSLSGANVLTF	TGTGCCAGCAGTTTCCTGGACAGTCTCTCTGGGGCCAACGTCCTGACTTTC
TRBD1	TRBJ2-2	TRBV6-5	.	CASSSSGQAYTGELFF	TGTGCCAGCAGTTCCTCGGGACAGGCGTACACCGGGGAGCTGTTTTTT
.	TRBJ1-2	TRBV5-1	.	CASSLALTGYGYTF	TGCGCCAGCAGCTTGGCCCTAACAGGCTATGGCTACACCTTC
.	TRBJ2-7	TRBV2	once	CASSGVYEQYF	TGTGCCAGCAGTGGGGTGTACGAGCAGTACTTC
.	TRBJ2-2	TRBV11-3	.	CASSPTPGHSNTGELFF	TGTGCCAGCAGCCCTACCCCGGGACATTCGAACACCGGGGAGCTGTTTTTT
.	TRBJ2-7	TRBV28	.	CASSPRGSRSYEQYF	TGTGCCAGCAGCCCTCGGGGGAGTCGGTCCTACGAGCAGTACTTC
TRBD2	TRBJ2-7	TRBV18	.	CASSERTSSYEQYF	TGTGCCAGCTCGGAGAGGACTAGCTCCTACGAGCAGTACTTC